The present TCR beta chain was sequenced within a study of blood T cell repertoires in COVID-19. The repertoire was sequenced with immunoSEQ multiplex PCR; TCRdb's copy has only in-frame clones and lacks some. The data show about 220,000 clones, roughly 85% seen once. The CDR3 runs 15 residues. CDR1 is SGHNT and CDR2 is YYREEE in the germline V gene (reference sequence). Trimming cost V 3 bases and J 6 bases; bases outside gene matches: 8. Material: peripheral blood. The chain recombines TRBV5-4 with TRBJ2-3; 9 bases are shared with TRBD1. This TCR was recovered from a woman of 80 years or more with acute or convalescent COVID-19. The CDR3 is CASSYPDRGFDTQYF. The CDR3 DNA follows: TGTGCCAGCAGCTACCCGGACAGGGGATTTGATACGCAGTATTTT.